These 26 T cell receptor beta chains share one sample of origin, sequenced in a study of PD-1 blockade in classical Hodgkin lymphoma. Each of the patients experienced relapse following autologous stem cell transplantation, and their brentuximab vedotin exposure differed. The repertoire was sequenced with immunoSEQ multiplex PCR; TCRdb's copy has only in-frame clones and lacks some. The profile shows approximately 100,000 clones, around nine tenths of them singletons. The sequencing here drew on peripheral blood mononuclear cells (PBMCs), taken before the second cycle of nivolumab. These receptors originate from a human donor with classical Hodgkin lymphoma.

The chain joins TRBV25-1 to TRBJ2-7; 8 positions match TRBD1. Trimming took 0 bases from V and 2 from J; bases not matched to a gene: 3. Germline V gene sequence: CDR1 MGHDK, CDR2 SYGVNS. This CDR3 is 15 amino acids long. The CDR3 DNA follows: TGTGCCAGCAGTGAATATATGACAGGGGCCTACGAGCAGTACTTC. Amino acid sequence: CASSEYMTGAYEQYF.

The chain has TRBV19 and TRBJ1-1; D possibly corresponds to TRBD1 (5 bases). Germline CDR1 is LNHDA and CDR2 is SQIVND (reference sequence). The V gene lost 4 bases and the J gene lost 0 bases, with 12 bases spanning the gap. The CDR3 runs to 15 residues. The CDR3: CASSTTGGMNTEAFF. The CDR3 coding sequence is TGTGCCAGTAGTACTACCGGGGGAATGAACACTGAAGCTTTCTTT.

A single count supports this clone. The chain joins TRBV6-1 to TRBJ1-1; TRBD1 might be the D (5 bases). This CDR3 contains 13 residues. The V and J ends lost 1 base and 10 bases respectively, with 13 bases between them. Looked up from germline, CDR1 is MNHNS and CDR2 is SASEGT. CDR3 bases: TGTGCCAGCAGTGAAGTGAGCAGGGTAACAGCTTTCTTT. Translation gives CASSEVSRVTAFF.

J is TRBJ2-2 and V is TRBV5-1, with D perhaps TRBD1 or TRBD2 (5 bases each). The germline V and J ends were trimmed by 4 bases and 8 bases, with 6 bases remaining between them. Per the germline V gene, CDR1 is SGHRS and CDR2 is YFSETQ. The CDR3 runs 11 residues. CDR3 residues: CASSGGGELFF. The CDR3 DNA sequence: TGCGCCAGCAGCGGGGGTGGGGAGCTGTTTTTT.

This clone was detected a few times. The chain recombines TRBV19 with TRBJ1-2; 9 bases map to TRBD1. With 6 bases clipped from V and 5 bases from J, the junction kept 4 bases outside the gene matches. The V gene's germline CDR1 is LNHDA and CDR2 SQIVND (reference sequence). The CDR3 length is 13 residues. DNA of the CDR3: TGTGCCAGTAGCCGGGACAGGGAGTATGGCTACACCTTC. Protein: CASSRDREYGYTF. The full variable domain, its missing parts supplied by reference TRBV19 and TRBJ1-2, is DGGITQSPKYLFRKEGQNVTLSCEQNLNHDAMYWYRQDPGQGLRLIYYSQIVNDFQKGDIAEGYSVSREKKESFPLTVTSAQKNPTAFYLCASSRDREYGYTFGSGTRLTVV.

The genes are TRBV5-5 and TRBJ2-2; 10 nucleotides match TRBD2. The germline gives CDR1 SGHKS, CDR2 YYEKEE (reference sequence). CDR3 length: 17 amino acids. Trimming took 4 bases from V and 6 from J; bases not matched to a gene: 12. The CDR3 nucleotides read TGTGCCAGCAGCCAAGCGGACGCGGGACTAGCGTCCGGGGAGCTGTTTTTT. Protein product: CASSQADAGLASGELFF.

J is TRBJ1-6 and V is TRBV2; D uncertain. Germline loops: CDR1 SNHLY, CDR2 FYNNEI. CDR3 length: 14 amino acids. V shed 4 bases and J shed 10 bases, with 14 bases lying between them. The CDR3: CASSVEGRLSPLHF. The CDR3 coding sequence is TGTGCCAGCAGTGTAGAGGGTCGCCTCTCACCCCTCCACTTT.

This chain joins TRBV19 and TRBJ1-5, with 9 nucleotides matching TRBD1. The trim removed 5 bases at V and 2 bases at J, leaving 7 bases unmatched. There are 16 residues in the CDR3. Germline CDR1 and CDR2: LNHDA and SQIVND (reference sequence). CDR3 protein: CASSPPGQGGNQPQHF. DNA for the CDR3: TGTGCCAGTAGTCCTCCGGGACAGGGTGGCAATCAGCCCCAGCATTTT.

The chain couples TRBV11-2 to TRBJ1-6; possibly TRBD1 for D (5 bases). Germline CDR1 and CDR2: SGHAT and FQNNGV. V lost 0 bases, J lost 7 bases, and 13 bases lay in between. The CDR3 consists of 16 residues. The CDR3 region is CASSLETASGNSPLHF. CDR3 in DNA: TGTGCCAGCAGCTTAGAGACAGCCTCGGGGAATTCACCCCTCCACTTT. Looking up the rest from reference TRBV11-2 and TRBJ1-6 gives the full variable domain: EAGVAQSPRYKIIEKRQSVAFWCNPISGHATLYWYQQILGQGPKLLIQFQNNGVVDDSQLPKDRFSAERLKGVDSTLKIQPAKLEDSAVYLCASSLETASGNSPLHFGNGTRLTVT.

The rearrangement links TRBV15 to TRBJ1-1, with TRBD1 matching 7 bases. The V gene's germline CDR1 is LNHNV and CDR2 YYDKDF (reference sequence). The V segment lost 9 bases and the J segment 4 bases; nucleotides outside the gene matches: 11. This CDR3 region has 14 residues. This chain's CDR3 is CATREDRSTTEAFF. The CDR3, as DNA: TGTGCCACGAGAGAGGACAGGTCGACCACTGAAGCTTTCTTT.

CDR3 coding DNA: TGTGCCAGCAGTTTCGGCCCGTCCGGCACGGATATATCCTACGAGCAGTACTTC. Translation: CASSFGPSGTDISYEQYF. V is TRBV2 and J is TRBJ2-7; unclear D gene. Trimming took off 5 bases at V and 1 base at J, with 24 bases between the two ends. CDR1 and CDR2 (germline): SNHLY, FYNNEI. CDR3 size: 18 residues.

A note on this clone: The sample holds other DNA sequences that translate to the same CDR3. V and J are TRBV18 and TRBJ2-7; D call uncertain. The CDR3 has 12 amino acids. In germline, CDR1 is KGHSH, CDR2 LQKENI. V lost 1 base to trimming and J lost 2 bases, with 3 bases between them. The CDR3 loop reads CASSPQAYEQYF. The CDR3 nucleotides are TGTGCCAGCTCACCACAGGCCTACGAGCAGTACTTC.

The chain carries TRBV28 and TRBJ1-5; D is uncertain. The CDR3 extends over 17 amino acids. CDR1 and CDR2 (germline): MDHEN, SYDVKM. Trimming left V 0 bases short and J 3 bases short, with 15 bases between. CDR3 loop: CASSLWRESYNNQPQHF. The DNA for the CDR3 is TGTGCCAGCAGTTTATGGCGGGAGAGTTATAACAATCAGCCCCAGCATTTT. Filled out from reference TRBV28 and TRBJ1-5, the complete variable domain reads DVKVTQSSRYLVKRTGEKVFLECVQDMDHENMFWYRQDPGLGLRLIYFSYDVKMKEKGDIPEGYSVSREKKERFSLILESASTNQTSMYLCASSLWRESYNNQPQHFGDGTRLSIL.

The chain couples TRBV30 to TRBJ1-1; 9 bases map to TRBD1. This CDR3 has 12 amino acids. The V and J ends lost 7 bases and 4 bases, in that order; junction bases with no gene match: 4. Germline CDR1 and CDR2: GTSNPN and SVGIG (reference sequence). The CDR3, as DNA: TGTGCCTTGGGACAGGGACTCACTGAAGCTTTCTTT. Its translation: CALGQGLTEAFF. The full variable domain, rest sourced from reference TRBV30 and TRBJ1-1, is SQTIHQWPATLVQPVGSPLSLECTVEGTSNPNLYWYRQAAGRGLQLLFYSVGIGQISSEVPQNLSASRPQDRQFILSSKKLLLSDSGFYLCALGQGLTEAFFGQGTRLTVV.

The CDR3 region is CASSPNGNYGYTF. The CDR3 DNA reads as TGTGCCAGCAGCCCGAACGGGAACTATGGCTACACCTTC. The J gene is TRBJ1-2, the V gene TRBV7-6; D remains ambiguous. There are 13 residues in the CDR3. Germline CDR1 reads SGHVS; CDR2 reads FNYEAQ. V lost 5 bases to trimming and J lost 2 bases, with 9 bases between them.

The chain uses TRBV7-6 and TRBJ2-6; D is unresolved. This CDR3 comprises 14 residues. Trimming shortened V by 3 bases and J by 2 bases, and 5 bases separated the two germline ends. Germline V gene lookup returns CDR1 SGHVS and CDR2 FNYEAQ. The CDR3 reads CASSFVAGANVLTF. CDR3 nucleotides: TGTGCCAGCAGCTTCGTCGCTGGGGCCAACGTCCTGACTTTC.

The sample holds one count of this clone. The chain uses TRBV20-1 and TRBJ2-4; D remains ambiguous. V was cut by 8 bases and J by 4 bases, with 9 bases left in between. The germline V gene has CDR1 DFQATT and CDR2 SNEGSKA (reference sequence). This CDR3 spans 11 amino acids. CDR3 residues: CSWTTKNIQYF. Written as DNA, the CDR3 is TGCAGTTGGACCACTAAAAACATTCAGTACTTC.

V is TRBV27 and J is TRBJ2-7, with unresolved D. Trimming left V 6 bases short and J 0 bases short, with 12 bases between. CDR1 is MNHEY, CDR2 SMNVEV, per germline (reference sequence). The length of the CDR3 is 14 residues. The CDR3 loop is CASSLTLSSYEQYF. CDR3 DNA: TGTGCCAGCAGCCTAACCCTGAGCTCCTACGAGCAGTACTTC.

The rearrangement uses TRBV19 and TRBJ1-1; D remains unclear. V lost 6 bases and J 1 base, leaving 15 bases between the germline ends. The CDR3 extends over 15 amino acids. Germline values: CDR1 LNHDA, CDR2 SQIVND (reference sequence). CDR3 protein: CASRLTTYKNTEAFF. The CDR3 DNA is TGTGCCAGTAGACTCACCACATATAAGAACACTGAAGCTTTCTTT.

This clone was recorded only once. This chain links TRBV7-9 with TRBJ2-3; D is unresolved. The V and J ends lost 3 bases and 4 bases respectively, with 5 bases between them. CDR3 size: 12 residues. The germline V gene has CDR1 SEHNR and CDR2 FQNEAQ (reference sequence). CDR3 DNA sequence: TGTGCCAGCAGCTTTGGGGCAGATACGCAGTATTTT. Translated, it gives CASSFGADTQYF.

The rearrangement uses TRBV5-6 and TRBJ2-7; weak D call: TRBD1 (5 bases). The CDR3 consists of 15 residues. Per the germline V gene, CDR1 is SGHDT and CDR2 is YYEEEE. V was trimmed by 4 bases and J by 0 bases, leaving 14 bases between them. The CDR3 DNA follows: TGTGCCAGCAGCGGCAGGGCCGAGGTCTCCTACGAGCAGTACTTC. Encoded protein: CASSGRAEVSYEQYF.

V gene TRBV18 combines with J gene TRBJ1-1, with 7 bases that match TRBD1. Germline V gives CDR1 KGHSH, CDR2 LQKENI. With V trimmed by 0 bases and J by 5 bases, 12 bases remained unmatched. The length of the CDR3 is 17 residues. CDR3 DNA: TGTGCCAGCTCACCACCCCGGACAGGTCTAAGAGATACTGAAGCTTTCTTT. It yields the protein CASSPPRTGLRDTEAFF.

The chain joins TRBV5-4 to TRBJ1-1; D is unresolved. Between the trimmed V and J ends, which lost 0 bases and 1 base, there was a span of 7 bases. This CDR3 contains 14 residues. Germline assignment: CDR1 SGHNT and CDR2 YYREEE (reference sequence). CDR3 in amino acids: CASSLEGGNTEAFF. The CDR3 coding sequence is TGTGCCAGCAGCTTGGAGGGTGGGAACACTGAAGCTTTCTTT. Looking up the rest from reference TRBV5-4 and TRBJ1-1 gives the full variable domain: ETGVTQSPTHLIKTRGQQVTLRCSSQSGHNTVSWYQQALGQGPQFIFQYYREEENGRGNFPPRFSGLQFPNYSSELNVNALELDDSALYLCASSLEGGNTEAFFGQGTRLTVV.

The rearrangement joins TRBV7-6 to TRBJ2-1; TRBD2 agrees at 12 bases. Trimming at V came to 5 bases and at J to 7 bases, leaving 15 bases not matched to a gene. Germline loops: CDR1 SGHVS, CDR2 FNYEAQ. The CDR3 runs to 18 residues. The CDR3 DNA sequence: TGTGCCAGCAGCCGGACTAGCGGGGCCGGGGGTAGACGTAATGAGCAGTTCTTC. This translates into CASSRTSGAGGRRNEQFF. Drawing the rest from reference TRBV7-6 and TRBJ2-1, the complete variable domain is GAGVSQSPRYKVTKRGQDVALRCDPISGHVSLYWYRQALGQGPEFLTYFNYEAQQDKSGLPNDRFSAERPEGSISTLTIQRTEQRDSAMYRCASSRTSGAGGRRNEQFFGPGTRLTVL.

This chain uses TRBV4-3 with TRBJ1-3; D perhaps matches TRBD1 (6 bases). V gave up 3 bases and J gave up 0 bases, with 21 bases separating them. Germline V gene data show CDR1 as LGHNA and CDR2 as YSLEER. CDR3 size: 19 residues. CDR3 loop: CASSQGGAGAAISGNTIYF. CDR3 bases: TGCGCCAGCAGCCAGGGGGGGGCAGGGGCCGCTATCTCTGGAAACACCATATATTTT.

The V gene is TRBV28, the J gene TRBJ2-7; TRBD2 aligns across 10 bases. The CDR3 spans 15 residues. Germline assignment: CDR1 MDHEN and CDR2 SYDVKM. The V segment lost 6 bases and the J segment 4 bases; nucleotides outside the gene matches: 9. CDR3 amino acids: CASSTPTSGAYEQYF. The DNA of the CDR3 is TGTGCCAGCAGCACTCCAACTAGCGGGGCTTACGAGCAGTACTTC.